A single sample gave rise to the 32 T cell receptor beta chains below, sequenced in a study of CD8+ T cells in alopecia areata. The sequencing template was cDNA reverse transcribed from extracted RNA. Profiled with immunoSEQ multiplex PCR; TCRdb holds only in-frame clones, not every one. The table shows 150,000 to 190,000 clones, with 40% to 65% occurring only once. The source was CD8+ T cells sorted from blood, collected at week 0. The receptor set was obtained from a human donor with alopecia areata.

This clone came up a few times. The chain carries TRBV29-1 and TRBJ2-5; TRBD1 matches 11 bases. The germline V gene has CDR1 SQVTM and CDR2 ANQGSEA. V lost 3 bases, J lost 3 bases, and 3 bases stayed unmatched. This CDR3 has 14 amino acids. The chain's CDR3 is CSVEDRGREETQYF. In DNA, the CDR3 is TGCAGCGTTGAGGACAGGGGGCGCGAAGAGACCCAGTACTTC.

The chain couples TRBV13 to TRBJ2-2; 11 positions match TRBD2. Per germline, CDR1 PRHDT and CDR2 FYEKMQ (reference sequence). The V and J ends lost 5 bases and 6 bases, in that order; junction bases with no gene match: 5. The CDR3 has 15 amino acids. CDR3 region: CASSEGTSGAGELFF. CDR3 nucleotide sequence: TGTGCCAGCAGCGAGGGGACTAGCGGCGCCGGGGAGCTGTTTTTT.

The chain is built from TRBV15 and TRBJ1-2; D unclear. V shed 5 bases and J shed 6 bases, with 22 bases lying between them. Germline CDR1 LNHNV, CDR2 YYDKDF (reference sequence). There are 16 residues in the CDR3. The CDR3 sequence: CATSERTGSLYDGYTF. Written as DNA, the CDR3 is TGTGCCACCAGCGAAAGGACCGGGTCGCTTTATGATGGCTACACCTTC.

The chain links TRBV2 to TRBJ2-1, with D perhaps matching TRBD2 (5 bases). Germline CDR1 is SNHLY and CDR2 is FYNNEI. This CDR3 is 13 amino acids long. Deletions cut 3 bases from V and 8 bases from J, with 11 bases between. CDR3 region: CASSDSLAHEQFF. The CDR3 bases are TGTGCCAGCAGTGACTCCCTAGCCCATGAGCAGTTCTTC. Looking up the rest from reference TRBV2 and TRBJ2-1 gives the full variable domain: EPEVTQTPSHQVTQMGQEVILRCVPISNHLYFYWYRQILGQKVEFLVSFYNNEISEKSEIFDDQFSVERPDGSNFTLKIRSTKLEDSAMYFCASSDSLAHEQFFGPGTRLTVL.

Only a few counts were recorded for this clone. The chain recombines TRBV13 with TRBJ1-3; 8 positions match TRBD1. The CDR3 totals 16 residues. Per germline, CDR1 PRHDT and CDR2 FYEKMQ (reference sequence). Trimming removed 5 bases from V and 4 bases from J; junction bases left unmatched: 10. Here the CDR3 DNA reads TGTGCCAGCAGCCCCTCCCGACAGGGGATGGGAAACACCATATATTTT. Its protein is CASSPSRQGMGNTIYF.

This clone was seen ten or more times. J is TRBJ2-1 and V is TRBV10-3, with 7 bases matching TRBD2. The CDR3 spans 17 residues. Germline V gene data show CDR1 as ENHRY and CDR2 as SYGVKD. V was pared by 2 bases and J by 4 bases, with 11 bases of the junction left unmatched. The CDR3 coding sequence is TGTGCCATCAGTGAGGAGAGCGGAGCGGGGATTTACAATGAGCAGTTCTTC. It is translated as CAISEESGAGIYNEQFF.

This clone was found a few times. This rearrangement joins TRBV4-1 to TRBJ2-1, with a tentative D call TRBD1 (6 bases). Trimming pared 2 bases from V and 10 bases from J, leaving 15 bases between. This CDR3 is built from 14 residues. Germline values: CDR1 MGHRA, CDR2 YSYEKL. This CDR3 is CASSQKDSFNEQFF. The CDR3 DNA reads as TGCGCCAGCAGCCAAAAGGACAGCTTTAACGAGCAGTTCTTC.

The gene calls are TRBV15 and TRBJ2-3, with 7 nucleotides matching TRBD2. The germline V gene encodes CDR1 LNHNV and CDR2 YYDKDF (reference sequence). The CDR3 totals 14 residues. The trim removed 0 bases at V and 7 bases at J, leaving 4 bases unmatched. The CDR3 bases are TGTGCCACCAGCAGAGATCGGGAGGTTTATACGCAGTATTTT. Translated, it gives CATSRDREVYTQYF. Variable domain in full (rest from reference TRBV15 and TRBJ2-3): DAMVIQNPRYQVTQFGKPVTLSCSQTLNHNVMYWYQQKSSQAPKLLFHYYDKDFNNEADTPDNFQSRRPNTSFCFLDIRSPGLGDTAMYLCATSRDREVYTQYFGPGTRLTVL.

The CDR3 region is CASRRSQGDYGYTF. The DNA for the CDR3 is TGTGCCAGCAGGAGGTCGCAGGGAGACTATGGCTACACCTTC. This chain joins TRBV11-2 and TRBJ1-2; maybe TRBD1 (5 bases). Trimming took 6 bases from V and 3 from J, leaving 14 bases between them. The germline gives CDR1 SGHAT, CDR2 FQNNGV. The CDR3 is made up of 14 amino acids.

In its sample, this clone was seen a few times. The J gene is TRBJ2-1, the V gene TRBV4-3; D not certain. The germline V and J ends were trimmed by 3 bases and 9 bases, with 24 bases remaining between them. This CDR3 is 17 amino acids long. Germline V lookup: CDR1 LGHNA, CDR2 YSLEER. CDR3 coding DNA: TGCGCCAGCAGCCAGTCCGCCTTGCTCCTAGGTACGGGTGAGCAGTTCTTC. The encoded protein is CASSQSALLLGTGEQFF.

The rearrangement links TRBV14 to TRBJ2-1; 9 bases align to TRBD1. CDR3 length: 15 amino acids. Trimming removed 6 bases from V and 4 bases from J; junction bases left unmatched: 7. Germline V gives CDR1 SGHDN, CDR2 FVKESK. DNA for the CDR3: TGTGCCAGCAGATCACCGGGACAGGGATACAATGAGCAGTTCTTC. Translation gives CASRSPGQGYNEQFF.

The V gene is TRBV29-1, the J gene TRBJ2-7; no definite D call. V was cut by 4 bases and J by 5 bases, with 15 bases left in between. CDR1 is SQVTM and CDR2 is ANQGSEA in the germline V gene. This CDR3 is 13 amino acids long. Here the CDR3 DNA reads TGCAGCGTTGTAGAAGCTCGTCTGGACGAGCAGTACTTC. This encodes CSVVEARLDEQYF.

The chain couples TRBV30 to TRBJ2-7; D is perhaps TRBD2 (5 bases). The CDR3 covers 11 residues. The ends were cut back, 8 bases at V and 3 bases at J, with 11 bases in the middle. CDR1 GTSNPN and CDR2 SVGIG come from the germline V gene (reference sequence). The CDR3 spells CAAGGVYEQYF. The CDR3 region has the DNA TGTGCCGCCGGAGGAGTCTACGAGCAGTACTTC. Combining the CDR3 with reference TRBV30 and TRBJ2-7 gives the whole variable domain SQTIHQWPATLVQPVGSPLSLECTVEGTSNPNLYWYRQAAGRGLQLLFYSVGIGQISSEVPQNLSASRPQDRQFILSSKKLLLSDSGFYLCAAGGVYEQYFGPGTRLTVT.

The chain carries TRBV6-5 and TRBJ2-5; 12 positions agree with TRBD2. Germline V gene sequence: CDR1 MNHEY, CDR2 SVGAGI. V lost 6 bases to trimming and J lost 1 base; unmatched junction nucleotides: 3. There are 15 residues in the CDR3. CDR3 DNA: TGTGCCAGCAGCACTAGCGGGGGGACCCAAGAGACCCAGTACTTC. Translation: CASSTSGGTQETQYF.

This clone appeared a few times. This chain joins TRBV4-3 and TRBJ1-1; D not resolved. V was cut by 1 base and J by 3 bases, with 6 bases left in between. CDR1 and CDR2 (germline): LGHNA, YSLEER. The CDR3 contains 13 residues. The CDR3 sequence is CASSQGPDTEAFF. In DNA, the CDR3 is TGCGCCAGCAGCCAAGGTCCAGACACTGAAGCTTTCTTT.

There are a few counts of this clone. V gene TRBV6-5 combines with J gene TRBJ2-2; D is unclear. Trimming pared 0 bases from V and 6 bases from J, leaving 8 bases between. This CDR3 is 14 amino acids long. Germline V gene lookup returns CDR1 MNHEY and CDR2 SVGAGI. The CDR3 nucleotides are TGTGCCAGCAGTTACTCGACGGGTTCCGGGGAGCTGTTTTTT. Translation: CASSYSTGSGELFF.

This chain connects TRBV7-2 to TRBJ2-3; D remains unclear. CDR1 and CDR2 (germline): SGHTA, FQGNSA. The CDR3 runs to 14 residues. V was shortened by 5 bases and J by 6 bases, with 15 bases between the two germline ends. This CDR3 reads CASSSDTVQDTQYF. The DNA of the CDR3 is TGTGCCAGCAGCAGTGATACAGTTCAGGATACGCAGTATTTT.

This chain connects TRBV28 to TRBJ2-1, with D possibly called TRBD1 or TRBD2 (6 bases each). Trimming removed 9 bases from V and 6 bases from J, with 27 bases in between. CDR3 size: 17 residues. Germline CDR1 is MDHEN and CDR2 is SYDVKM. CDR3 in DNA: TGTGCCAGTGGATGGGGGGCCTTTGATTTAAGTCGCAATGAGCAGTTCTTC. Translated: CASGWGAFDLSRNEQFF.

This clone was observed a handful of times. The V and J genes are TRBV14 and TRBJ2-7; D is unclear. Germline V CDR1 and CDR2: SGHDN, FVKESK. This CDR3 is 14 amino acids long. V was cut by 1 base and J by 1 base, with 8 bases left in between. CDR3 bases: TGTGCCAGCAGCCAAGTTGCCAGGTCCTACGAGCAGTACTTC. Translating gives CASSQVARSYEQYF.

This clone was counted a few times. V and J are TRBV18 and TRBJ2-5; 8 bases match TRBD1. CDR1 and CDR2 (germline): KGHSH, LQKENI. V shed 3 bases and J 5 bases; nucleotides not matched to a gene: 11. The CDR3 sequence is 16 residues long. The CDR3 loop is CASSPRTGTEMETQYF. In nucleotides, the CDR3 is TGTGCCAGCTCACCCCGGACAGGGACTGAAATGGAGACCCAGTACTTC.

The chain carries TRBV25-1 and TRBJ2-7; D is unclear. Germline V gives CDR1 MGHDK, CDR2 SYGVNS. Trimming left V 8 bases short and J 1 base short, with 9 bases between. The CDR3 consists of 12 residues. The CDR3 spells CASRMSSYEQYF. The CDR3 region has the DNA TGTGCCAGCCGCATGTCGTCCTACGAGCAGTACTTC.

This clone has ten or more counts. The chain links TRBV4-3 to TRBJ1-6; D call uncertain. The germline gives CDR1 LGHNA, CDR2 YSLEER. The CDR3 contains 13 residues. Trimming removed 8 bases at V and 10 bases at J, with 15 bases between. CDR3 in DNA: TGCGCCAGCGCAAGGAATGGGCAGTCACCCCTCCACTTT. This translates into CASARNGQSPLHF.

The V call is TRBV29-1, the J call TRBJ1-2; D is ambiguous. Trimming removed 7 bases at V and 3 bases at J, with 15 bases between. CDR1 and CDR2 from the germline V gene are SQVTM and ANQGSEA. The CDR3 covers 13 residues. Here the CDR3 DNA reads TGCAGCGGTTTAGACAAGGATGACTATGGCTACACCTTC. This codes for CSGLDKDDYGYTF.

This clone came up a few times. This chain uses TRBV29-1 with TRBJ1-2, with TRBD1 as a possible D gene (5 bases). The CDR3 totals 12 residues. V gave up 4 bases and J gave up 6 bases, with 12 bases separating them. CDR1 is SQVTM, CDR2 ANQGSEA, per germline. This CDR3 is CSVVEGVNGYTF. CDR3 DNA sequence: TGCAGCGTTGTGGAAGGGGTGAATGGCTACACCTTC.

This clone was detected only once. CDR3: CAWSQADNEQFF. For the CDR3, the DNA is TGTGCCTGGAGTCAGGCCGACAATGAGCAGTTCTTC. The chain recombines TRBV30 with TRBJ2-1; D unresolved. V lost 2 bases, J lost 5 bases, and 7 bases lay in between. The CDR3 consists of 12 residues. From germline, CDR1 is GTSNPN and CDR2 SVGIG (reference sequence).

The chain employs TRBV6-5 and TRBJ2-7; D may be TRBD2 (6 bases). The V gene's germline CDR1 is MNHEY and CDR2 SVGAGI. The length of the CDR3 is 15 residues. V lost 5 bases, J lost 1 base, and 15 bases lay in between. The CDR3 coding sequence is TGTGCCAGCAGTCCTCAGGGAGGACCTTCCTACGAGCAGTACTTC. It specifies CASSPQGGPSYEQYF.

This clone was detected a few times. The rearrangement joins TRBV13 to TRBJ2-1, with TRBD2 as a possible D gene (6 bases). The germline gives CDR1 PRHDT, CDR2 FYEKMQ (reference sequence). The CDR3 is made up of 16 amino acids. V was pared by 5 bases and J by 3 bases, with 17 bases between. The chain's CDR3 is CASSGWLTGGYNEQFF. DNA for the CDR3: TGTGCCAGCAGCGGCTGGTTAACCGGGGGCTACAATGAGCAGTTCTTC.

The chain employs TRBV9 and TRBJ2-5; perhaps D is TRBD1 or TRBD2 (5 bases each). This CDR3 is 15 amino acids long. The germline V gene has CDR1 SGDLS and CDR2 YYNGEE. Trimming stripped 3 bases from V and 5 bases from J, with 17 bases between. The CDR3 sequence: CASSDQDISGETQYF. CDR3 bases: TGTGCCAGCAGCGACCAGGACATCTCGGGGGAGACCCAGTACTTC.

This chain's CDR3 is CASSQSRGSEQFF. The CDR3 coding sequence is TGCGCCAGCAGCCAATCGCGGGGGTCTGAGCAGTTCTTC. V and J are TRBV4-3 and TRBJ2-1, with TRBD2 matching over 7 bases. In germline, CDR1 is LGHNA, CDR2 YSLEER. J lost 9 bases, V lost 2 bases, and 4 bases had no gene match. CDR3 length: 13 residues.

The sample holds a few counts of this clone. The rearrangement links TRBV29-1 to TRBJ2-3; D is possibly TRBD2 (5 bases). CDR1 is SQVTM and CDR2 is ANQGSEA in the germline V gene. Trimming removed 6 bases at V and 6 bases at J, with 10 bases between. The CDR3 is 11 amino acids. The CDR3 nucleotides are TGCAGCGTCCATTCGGGGGATACGCAGTATTTT. It yields the protein CSVHSGDTQYF.

This clone was detected only a few times. The chain links TRBV29-1 to TRBJ2-7; D assignment may be TRBD1 or TRBD2 (5 bases each). The CDR3 length is 10 residues. Trimming removed 5 bases from V and 7 bases from J, with 9 bases in between. Germline assignment: CDR1 SQVTM and CDR2 ANQGSEA. CDR3 sequence reads: CSVFEGEQYF. The CDR3 DNA reads TGCAGCGTTTTTGAGGGGGAGCAGTACTTC.

J is TRBJ2-7 and V is TRBV15; D tentatively reads TRBD1 or TRBD2 (5 bases each). Germline V gene lookup returns CDR1 LNHNV and CDR2 YYDKDF (reference sequence). Deletions cut 5 bases from V and 1 base from J, with 9 bases between. This CDR3 has 13 residues. The CDR3 DNA sequence: TGTGCCACCAGCCCGGGGCAGTCCTACGAGCAGTACTTC. Protein sequence: CATSPGQSYEQYF.